This T cell receptor beta chain stems from a study of molecular identifiers for immune sequencing clone quantification. Across the study: In the replicates, RNA derived from about 19,000 or 110,000 naive CD8 cells was divided into five parts, and four were sequenced.

Study conclusions and caveats: Sizes of clones that are highly expanded could be underestimated (if identical TCR molecules share a barcode).

The V gene end was trimmed by 4 bases and the J gene end by 7 bases; junction bases not matched to a gene: 5. The CDR3 runs 13 residues. Per the germline V gene, CDR1 is MGHRA and CDR2 is YSYEKL. This clonotype was observed many times. Its antigen is unknown. MiXCR was run by TCRdb on the PCR reads, yielding one entry per CDR3 protein. The sample lists about 86,000 distinct CDR3 sequences, approximately 25% occurring once. Between about 18,000 and 1,100,000 sorted cells, with 10%, 30% or 50% RNA, yielded naive CD8 libraries. CD8+CD4-CCR7+CD45RA+ sorting gave the naive CD8 T cells. The gene calls are TRBV4-1 and TRBJ2-7; TRBD1 matches 9 bases. This clonotype was sampled from a human donor in good health. Some libraries in this study had Jurkat cell RNA spiked in. Material for sequencing was naive CD8+ T cells from blood, with Jurkat cell RNA spiked in. Subset here: FACS-sorted CD8+CD4-CCR7+CD45RA+ naive T cells. CDR3 nucleotide sequence: TGCGCCAGCAGCCCACAGGGGGCGGAGGAGCAGTACTTC. It specifies CASSPQGAEEQYF.